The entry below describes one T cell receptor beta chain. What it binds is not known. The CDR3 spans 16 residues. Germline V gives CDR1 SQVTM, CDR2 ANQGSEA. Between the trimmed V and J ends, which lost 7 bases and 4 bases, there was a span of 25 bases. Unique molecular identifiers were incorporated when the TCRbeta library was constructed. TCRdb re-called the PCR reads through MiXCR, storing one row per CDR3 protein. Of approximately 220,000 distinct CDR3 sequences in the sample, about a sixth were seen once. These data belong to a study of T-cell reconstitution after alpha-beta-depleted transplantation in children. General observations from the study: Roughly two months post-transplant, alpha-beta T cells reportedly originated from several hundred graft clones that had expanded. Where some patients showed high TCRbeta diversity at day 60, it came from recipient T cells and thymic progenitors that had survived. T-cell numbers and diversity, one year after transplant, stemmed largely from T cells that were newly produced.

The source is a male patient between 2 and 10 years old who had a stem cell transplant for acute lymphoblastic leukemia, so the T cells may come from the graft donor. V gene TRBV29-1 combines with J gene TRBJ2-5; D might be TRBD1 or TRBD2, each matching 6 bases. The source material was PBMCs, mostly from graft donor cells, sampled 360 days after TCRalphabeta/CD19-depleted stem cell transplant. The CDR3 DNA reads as TGCAGCGGGACGGTCCAGGGCCCTCGGGGGCGAGAGACCCAGTACTTC. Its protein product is CSGTVQGPRGRETQYF.